What follows are 25 T cell receptor beta chains derived from one specimen sequenced in a study of cytomegalovirus exposure and HLA in healthy donors. The PCR was carried out with 60 Vbeta primers and 13 Jbeta primers. The method was immunoSEQ multiplex PCR; TCRdb's version includes in-frame clones alone and lacks a portion of them. The data contain some 54,000 clones, approximately 80% of them seen just once; the ten biggest clones take up roughly 5.6%. The source material was PBMCs. All receptors derive from a male donor in good health and CMV-seronegative.

The chain couples TRBV7-2 to TRBJ1-5; the D gene is possibly TRBD1 (5 bases). The germline V gene has CDR1 SGHTA and CDR2 FQGNSA. V was shortened by 5 bases and J by 0 bases, with 8 bases between the two germline ends. This CDR3 region has 14 residues. CDR3 DNA sequence: TGTGCCAGCAGCCGACAGTATAGCAATCAGCCCCAGCATTTT. It codes for CASSRQYSNQPQHF.

The V and J genes are TRBV7-3 and TRBJ2-6; 12 nucleotides line up with TRBD1. V lost 7 bases and J lost 3; bases outside the gene matches: 7. CDR1 and CDR2 from the germline V gene are SGHTA and FQGTGA. There are 17 residues in the CDR3. CDR3 bases: TGTGCCAGCAAATCGGGACAGGGGGCTTATGGGGCCAACGTCCTGACTTTC. Amino acid sequence: CASKSGQGAYGANVLTF. The complete variable domain, with remaining parts taken from reference TRBV7-3 and TRBJ2-6, reads GAGVSQTPSNKVTEKGKYVELRCDPISGHTALYWYRQSLGQGPEFLIYFQGTGAADDSGLPNDRFFAVRPEGSVSTLKIQRTERGDSAVYLCASKSGQGAYGANVLTFGAGSRLTVL.

This clone was detected once. The genes are TRBV7-3 and TRBJ2-2; 8 bases match TRBD1. With 5 bases clipped from V and 0 bases from J, the junction kept 2 bases outside the gene matches. The CDR3 is 15 amino acids. In germline, CDR1 is SGHTA, CDR2 FQGTGA. The CDR3 DNA is TGTGCCAGCAGCCCGGGACAGGCGAACACCGGGGAGCTGTTTTTT. Its translation: CASSPGQANTGELFF.

This sequence joins TRBV7-2 and TRBJ1-2; D unresolved. CDR1 is SGHTA, CDR2 FQGNSA, per germline. The V gene lost 4 bases and the J gene lost 2 bases, with 5 bases spanning the gap. This CDR3 is 12 amino acids long. The CDR3 protein is CASSSENYGYTF. The CDR3 DNA reads TGTGCCAGCAGCTCAGAAAACTATGGCTACACCTTC.

The V gene is TRBV5-1, the J gene TRBJ2-2; 11 bases line up with TRBD2. CDR3 size: 16 residues. Germline CDR1 SGHRS, CDR2 YFSETQ. V was pared by 4 bases and J by 0 bases, with 2 bases of the junction left unmatched. CDR3: CASSPGLAANTGELFF. The CDR3 DNA follows: TGCGCCAGCAGCCCGGGACTAGCGGCGAACACCGGGGAGCTGTTTTTT.

The chain recombines TRBV4-2 with TRBJ2-3; D possibly corresponds to TRBD1 (5 bases). Per germline, CDR1 LGHNA and CDR2 YNFKEQ. This CDR3 contains 20 residues. The germline V and J ends were trimmed by 6 bases and 2 bases, with 30 bases remaining between them. This CDR3 is CASSVNEAGLGSEDTDTQYF. The CDR3 nucleotides are TGTGCCAGCAGTGTAAACGAGGCAGGGCTCGGAAGCGAGGACACAGATACGCAGTATTTT.

This chain links TRBV5-1 with TRBJ1-1; D is unresolved. This CDR3 spans 12 amino acids. Per the germline V gene, CDR1 is SGHRS and CDR2 is YFSETQ. Trimming shortened V by 1 base and J by 7 bases, and 8 bases separated the two germline ends. CDR3 coding DNA: TGCGCCAGCAGCTTGAAGTCAGGTGAAGCTTTCTTT. Translation: CASSLKSGEAFF.

The CDR3 region is CASNGRGKGYTF. The CDR3, as DNA: TGTGCCAGTAACGGCAGGGGGAAAGGCTACACCTTC. The gene calls are TRBV19 and TRBJ1-2; 7 bases match TRBD1. Germline lookup yields CDR1 LNHDA and CDR2 SQIVND (reference sequence). This CDR3 region has 12 residues. V was clipped by 7 bases and J by 8 bases; unmatched bases: 7.

V is TRBV7-2 and J is TRBJ2-2, with TRBD2 matching 9 bases. J was trimmed by 5 bases and V by 2 bases; bases with no gene match: 3. CDR3 length: 15 residues. From germline, CDR1 is SGHTA and CDR2 FQGNSA. The CDR3 is CASSLNLAGTGELFF. CDR3 in DNA: TGTGCCAGCAGCTTAAACCTAGCGGGAACCGGGGAGCTGTTTTTT.

The chain employs TRBV4-1 and TRBJ2-3, with 9 bases lining up with TRBD2. V shed 4 bases, J shed 1 base, and the junction held 6 bases outside the gene matches. CDR1 MGHRA and CDR2 YSYEKL come from the germline V gene. This CDR3 region has 16 residues. CDR3 sequence (DNA): TGCGCCAGCAGCCTTCCCCGCGGGGGGGGCACAGATACGCAGTATTTT. Translation: CASSLPRGGGTDTQYF.

CDR3 coding DNA: TGTGCCAGCAGTGAACGGACAGGGAAGGAAGATACGCAGTATTTT. This encodes CASSERTGKEDTQYF. The chain links TRBV2 to TRBJ2-3; 8 nucleotides align to TRBD1. Germline CDR1 is SNHLY and CDR2 is FYNNEI. The CDR3 totals 15 residues. The J segment lost 5 bases and the V segment lost 2 bases, leaving 6 bases of the junction unmatched.

V is TRBV5-1 and J is TRBJ2-1; 8 positions agree with TRBD2. In germline, CDR1 is SGHRS, CDR2 YFSETQ. The CDR3 is made up of 18 amino acids. The trim removed 1 base at V and 4 bases at J, leaving 13 bases unmatched. The CDR3 bases are TGCGCCAGCAGCTTGCCCGGTACTCAAGCGGGGGCGTACAATGAGCAGTTCTTC. It specifies CASSLPGTQAGAYNEQFF.

This chain connects TRBV5-4 to TRBJ1-1, with TRBD1 matching over 11 bases. Germline V CDR1 and CDR2: SGHNT, YYREEE (reference sequence). V shed 0 bases, J shed 7 bases, and the junction held 5 bases outside the gene matches. There are 15 residues in the CDR3. Here the CDR3 reads CASSLGTGGDDEAFF. CDR3 sequence (DNA): TGTGCCAGCAGCTTGGGGACAGGGGGCGATGATGAAGCTTTCTTT.

On this clone itself: The junction departs from the called germline gene at one end, perhaps through a read error. V gene TRBV30 combines with J gene TRBJ2-5, with a tentative D call TRBD2 (6 bases). The CDR3 extends over 15 amino acids. Per the germline V gene, CDR1 is GTSNPN and CDR2 is SVGIG (reference sequence). CDR3 sequence (DNA): TGTGCCTGGACACCAGGAGGGAGCGGGCAAGACACCCAGTACTTC. Amino acid sequence: CAWTPGGSGQDTQYF.

The rearrangement uses TRBV9 and TRBJ1-6, with D possibly matching TRBD1 (6 bases). The germline CDR1 and CDR2 sequences are SGDLS and YYNGEE. V was shortened by 4 bases and J by 8 bases, with 10 bases between the two germline ends. The CDR3 loop spans 13 amino acids. CDR3 in DNA: TGTGCCAGCAGCCAGGGGCTTCATTCACCCCTCCACTTT. Its protein is CASSQGLHSPLHF. The variable domain in full, completed from reference TRBV9 and TRBJ1-6, reads DSGVTQTPKHLITATGQRVTLRCSPRSGDLSVYWYQQSLDQGLQFLIQYYNGEERAKGNILERFSAQQFPDLHSELNLSSLELGDSALYFCASSQGLHSPLHFGNGTRLTVT.

The rearrangement uses TRBV5-1 and TRBJ2-3; the match to TRBD2 covers 7 bases. This CDR3 has 15 amino acids. V was pared by 1 base and J by 3 bases, with 5 bases of the junction left unmatched. Germline V lookup: CDR1 SGHRS, CDR2 YFSETQ. The CDR3 loop reads CASSLSKAGTDTQYF. In DNA, the CDR3 is TGCGCCAGCAGCTTGTCAAAAGCGGGGACAGATACGCAGTATTTT.

The gene calls are TRBV7-9 and TRBJ2-7, with 9 nucleotides matching TRBD1. Per the germline V gene, CDR1 is SEHNR and CDR2 is FQNEAQ (reference sequence). The length of the CDR3 is 17 residues. V lost 4 bases to trimming and J lost 0 bases; unmatched junction nucleotides: 10. CDR3 sequence: CASSSPGQGPSSYEQYF. The DNA of the CDR3 is TGTGCCAGCAGCTCACCGGGACAGGGCCCTAGCTCCTACGAGCAGTACTTC. Full variable domain (remainder filled in from reference TRBV7-9 and TRBJ2-7): DTGVSQNPRHKITKRGQNVTFRCDPISEHNRLYWYRQTLGQGPEFLTYFQNEAQLEKSRLLSDRFSAERPKGSFSTLEIQRTEQGDSAMYLCASSSPGQGPSSYEQYFGPGTRLTVT.

The CDR3 loop reads CASSLTVNTEAFF. CDR3 coding DNA: TGTGCCAGCAGCCTTACAGTGAACACTGAAGCTTTCTTT. V gene TRBV7-9 combines with J gene TRBJ1-1; D ambiguous. This CDR3 has 13 residues. Deletions cut 5 bases from V and 0 bases from J, with 7 bases between. In germline, CDR1 is SEHNR, CDR2 FQNEAQ (reference sequence).

This chain uses TRBV10-3 with TRBJ2-7; TRBD1 matches 9 bases. The CDR3 covers 15 residues. J gave up 0 bases and V 6 bases, and 6 bases lay outside the gene matches. CDR1 and CDR2 (germline): ENHRY, SYGVKD. The CDR3 reads CAIRGTGSYSYEQYF. The DNA for the CDR3 is TGTGCCATCAGGGGGACAGGGTCGTACTCCTACGAGCAGTACTTC.

The chain has TRBV19 and TRBJ1-2; weak D call: TRBD1 (5 bases). The germline gives CDR1 LNHDA, CDR2 SQIVND (reference sequence). Trimming took off 5 bases at V and 0 bases at J, with 13 bases between the two ends. CDR3 length: 15 residues. The CDR3 region is CASSLEQEANYGYTF. CDR3 coding DNA: TGTGCCAGTAGTCTGGAACAGGAAGCTAACTATGGCTACACCTTC.

V gene TRBV7-9 combines with J gene TRBJ1-1; D may be TRBD1 (5 bases). CDR1 and CDR2 from the germline V gene are SEHNR and FQNEAQ (reference sequence). This CDR3 is built from 10 residues. Trimming removed 11 bases at V and 7 bases at J, with 11 bases between. The CDR3 here is CAGGEGEAFF. Here the CDR3 DNA reads TGTGCCGGAGGGGAGGGTGAAGCTTTCTTT.

The chain uses TRBV4-3 and TRBJ1-6; TRBD1 aligns across 9 bases. CDR1 LGHNA and CDR2 YSLEER come from the germline V gene. The CDR3 has 15 residues. J gave up 9 bases and V 2 bases, and 5 bases lay outside the gene matches. CDR3 protein: CASSQFRDRVSPLHF. The CDR3 coding sequence is TGCGCCAGCAGCCAATTCCGGGACAGGGTTTCACCCCTCCACTTT.

Details on this clone: The conserved phenylalanine or tryptophan normally closing the CDR3 is absent here, so this likely arose from a read error. The V call is TRBV19, the J call TRBJ1-2; 8 bases are a match to TRBD1. There are 13 residues in the CDR3. The germline gives CDR1 LNHDA, CDR2 SQIVND (reference sequence). V lost 5 bases to trimming and J lost 3 bases; unmatched junction nucleotides: 2. The CDR3 loop is CASSAGQDYGYTL. DNA of the CDR3: TGTGCCAGTAGTGCGGGACAGGACTATGGCTACACCCTC.

V is TRBV6-1 and J is TRBJ1-3; D not certain. V gave up 2 bases and J gave up 2 bases, with 7 bases separating them. Looked up from germline, CDR1 is MNHNS and CDR2 is SASEGT. The CDR3 is made up of 14 amino acids. The CDR3 loop reads CASSEQVAGNTIYF. CDR3 DNA: TGTGCCAGCAGTGAACAGGTAGCTGGAAACACCATATATTTT.

This clone was observed a few times. This chain connects TRBV19 to TRBJ1-1, with 9 nucleotides matching TRBD1. Germline CDR1 and CDR2: LNHDA and SQIVND (reference sequence). The CDR3 covers 13 residues. V lost 8 bases, J lost 4 bases, and 5 bases stayed unmatched. Here the CDR3 reads CASLGTGITEAFF. The CDR3 DNA is TGTGCCAGTCTCGGGACAGGGATCACTGAAGCTTTCTTT.